This T cell receptor beta chain is from a study of T cells in Graves' hyperthyroidism and ophthalmopathy. This clonotype appeared a few times. What it binds is unknown. The germline CDR1 and CDR2 sequences are SGDLS and YYNGEE. The CDR3 runs to 14 residues. V lost 3 bases to trimming and J lost 7 bases; unmatched junction nucleotides: 6. From RNA transcripts, TCR beta CDR3 regions were amplified. With the HTBI primer set, the TCR CDR3 went through a first round of RT-PCR. MiXCR was run by TCRdb on the multiplex PCR reads, yielding one entry per CDR3 protein. The table lists more than 350,000 distinct CDR3 sequences, 15% of them singletons. Overall study results and limits: Most thyroid clonotypes that were expanded above 0.001 also turned up in blood.

Sequenced input: blood. V and J are TRBV9 and TRBJ2-2; 7 nucleotides line up with TRBD2. The receptor was isolated from a woman aged 30 to 39 with Graves' hyperthyroidism. Written as DNA, the CDR3 is TGTGCCAGCAGCGGCAGAGGGAGGGTCGGGGAGCTGTTTTTT. Translating it yields CASSGRGRVGELFF.